This TCR beta chain was found in a study of CD8 T cells in ankylosing spondylitis. General study points: As reported, disease-linked clones showed significant enrichment in matched ankylosing spondylitis synovial fluid. There was a TCR beta motif, made of roughly eight highly homologous variants, that appeared characteristic of ankylosing spondylitis blood.

TCRdb called the 5' RACE reads again in MiXCR, with one record for every CDR3 protein. The sample shows roughly 180,000 distinct CDR3 sequences, roughly 10% of them seen only once. Comment on this clonotype: Its antigen is not identified.

The V and J ends lost 6 bases and 1 base respectively, with 9 bases between them. Looked up from germline, CDR1 is SNHLY and CDR2 is FYNNEI. The CDR3 is made up of 13 amino acids. Sequenced input: blood, either unsorted or a sorted T cell fraction (not recorded which). The V and J genes are TRBV2 and TRBJ1-1; the D is unclear. The clonotype was recovered from a female donor with ankylosing spondylitis or in good health (not recorded which). CDR3 in DNA: TGTGCCAGCAGGGTTAGATGGAACACTGAAGCTTTCTTT. It codes for CASRVRWNTEAFF.